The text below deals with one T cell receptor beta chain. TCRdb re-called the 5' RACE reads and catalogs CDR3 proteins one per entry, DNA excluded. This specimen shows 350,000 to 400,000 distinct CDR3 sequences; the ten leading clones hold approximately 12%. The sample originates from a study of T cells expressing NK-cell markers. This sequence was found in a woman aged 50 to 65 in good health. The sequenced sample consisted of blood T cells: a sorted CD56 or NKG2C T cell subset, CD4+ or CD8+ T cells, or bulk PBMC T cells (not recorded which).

The CDR3 spells CASSLTDNEKLFF. This rearrangement joins TRBV12-3 or TRBV12-4 to TRBJ1-4. The CDR3 has 13 amino acids.